This TCR beta chain originates from a study of cytomegalovirus exposure and HLA in healthy donors. PCR primers comprised 60 Vbeta and 13 Jbeta primers. TCRdb keeps only in-frame clones here, not all; method: immunoSEQ multiplex PCR. The sample has about 170,000 clones; about three quarters are singletons. Notes on this clone: Its antigen is unknown.

With 2 bases clipped from V and 15 bases from J, the junction kept 6 bases outside the gene matches. CDR1 is SGHTA, CDR2 FQGNSA, per germline. This CDR3 is built from 12 residues. General study findings and limits: Using the classifier, cytomegalovirus status was reportedly diagnosed with high specificity and sensitivity.

Sequences were obtained from PBMCs. The chain couples TRBV7-2 to TRBJ2-1; 8 positions agree with TRBD1. This clonotype originated in a woman aged 50 to 65 in good health and CMV-seropositive. The CDR3 region has the DNA TGTGCCAGCAGCTTACCAGGGGGCCATCGGTTCTTC. Protein: CASSLPGGHRFF. Full variable domain (outside the CDR3, taken from reference TRBV7-2 and TRBJ2-1): GAGVSQSPSNKVTEKGKDVELRCDPISGHTALYWYRQSLGQGLEFLIYFQGNSAPDKSGLPSDRFSAERTGGSVSTLTIQRTQQEDSAVYLCASSLPGGHRFFGPGTRLTVL.